This TCR beta chain was identified during a study of T cells in localized non-small cell lung cancer. General study findings and limits: Appearing in adjacent lung were a median roughly 60 of the top 100 tumor clones. Without multi-region sequencing, intratumor heterogeneity could not be excluded. An association was observed between higher blood T cell density and longer overall survival.

Germline values: CDR1 MDHEN, CDR2 SYDVKM. Trimming at V came to 10 bases and at J to 3 bases, leaving 10 bases not matched to a gene. The length of the CDR3 is 14 residues. For this clone: No antigen is known for it.

TCRdb keeps only in-frame clones here, not all; method: immunoSEQ multiplex PCR. This sample carries about 28,000 clones, 90% of them seen once, and the ten largest clones take 0.9% to 1.2%. The TCR originated in a woman aged 40-75 years with stage I lung adenocarcinoma. The chain combines TRBV28 with TRBJ1-2; TRBD1 aligns across 8 bases. The sample in question was peripheral blood, obtained before any cancer treatment. The CDR3 sequence is CATSPRGRYYGYTF. CDR3 nucleotides: TGTGCCACCTCCCCCAGGGGGCGATACTATGGCTACACCTTC.